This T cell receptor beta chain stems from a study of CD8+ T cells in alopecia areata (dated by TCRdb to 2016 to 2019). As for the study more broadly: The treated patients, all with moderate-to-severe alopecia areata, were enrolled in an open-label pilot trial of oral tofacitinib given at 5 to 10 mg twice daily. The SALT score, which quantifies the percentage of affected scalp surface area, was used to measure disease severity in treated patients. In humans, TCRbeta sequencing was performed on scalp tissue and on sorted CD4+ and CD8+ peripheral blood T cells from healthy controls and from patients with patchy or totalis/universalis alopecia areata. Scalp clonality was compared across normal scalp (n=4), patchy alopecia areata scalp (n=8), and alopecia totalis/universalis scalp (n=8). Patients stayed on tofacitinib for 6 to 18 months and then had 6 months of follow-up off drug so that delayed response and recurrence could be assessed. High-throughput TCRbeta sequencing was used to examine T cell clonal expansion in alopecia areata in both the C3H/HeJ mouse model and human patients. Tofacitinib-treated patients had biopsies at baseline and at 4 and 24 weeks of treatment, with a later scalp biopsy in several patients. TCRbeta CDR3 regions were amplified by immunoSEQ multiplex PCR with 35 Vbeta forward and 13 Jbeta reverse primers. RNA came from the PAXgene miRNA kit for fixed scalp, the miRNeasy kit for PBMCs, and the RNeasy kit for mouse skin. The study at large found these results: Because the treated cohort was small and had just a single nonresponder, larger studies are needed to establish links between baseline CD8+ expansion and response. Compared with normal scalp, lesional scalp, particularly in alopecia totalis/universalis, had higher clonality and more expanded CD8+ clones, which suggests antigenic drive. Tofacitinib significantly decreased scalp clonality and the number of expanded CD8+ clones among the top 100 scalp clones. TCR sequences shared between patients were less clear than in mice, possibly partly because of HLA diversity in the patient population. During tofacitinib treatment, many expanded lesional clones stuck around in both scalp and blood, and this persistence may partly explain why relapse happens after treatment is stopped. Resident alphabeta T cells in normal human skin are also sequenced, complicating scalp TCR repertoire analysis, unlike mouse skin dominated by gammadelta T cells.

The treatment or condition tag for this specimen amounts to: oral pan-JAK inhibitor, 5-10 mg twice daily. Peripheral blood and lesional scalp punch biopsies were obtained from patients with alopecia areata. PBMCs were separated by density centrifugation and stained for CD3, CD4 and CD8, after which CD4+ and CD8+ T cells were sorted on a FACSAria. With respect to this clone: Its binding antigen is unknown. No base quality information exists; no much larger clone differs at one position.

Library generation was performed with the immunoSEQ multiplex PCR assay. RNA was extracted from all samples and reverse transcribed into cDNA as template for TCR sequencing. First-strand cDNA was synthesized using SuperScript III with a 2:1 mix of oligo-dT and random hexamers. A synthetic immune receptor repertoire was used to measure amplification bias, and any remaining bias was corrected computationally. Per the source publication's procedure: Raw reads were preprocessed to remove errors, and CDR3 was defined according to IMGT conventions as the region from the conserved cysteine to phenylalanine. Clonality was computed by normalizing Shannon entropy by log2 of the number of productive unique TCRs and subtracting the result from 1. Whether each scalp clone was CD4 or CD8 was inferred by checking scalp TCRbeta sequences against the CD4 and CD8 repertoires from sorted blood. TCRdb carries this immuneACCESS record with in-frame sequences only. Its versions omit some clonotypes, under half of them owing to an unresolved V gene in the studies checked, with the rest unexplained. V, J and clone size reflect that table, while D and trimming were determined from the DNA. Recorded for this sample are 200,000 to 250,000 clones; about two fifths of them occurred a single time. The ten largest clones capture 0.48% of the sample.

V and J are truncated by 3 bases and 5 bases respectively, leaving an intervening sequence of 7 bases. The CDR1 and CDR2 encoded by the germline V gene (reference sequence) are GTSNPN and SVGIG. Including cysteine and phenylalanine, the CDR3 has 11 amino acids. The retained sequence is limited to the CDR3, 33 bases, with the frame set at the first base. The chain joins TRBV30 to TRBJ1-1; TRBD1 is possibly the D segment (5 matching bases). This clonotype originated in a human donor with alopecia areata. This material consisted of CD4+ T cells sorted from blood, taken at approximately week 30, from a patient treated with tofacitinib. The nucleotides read TGTGCCTGGAGGCGGGGGACTGAAGCTTTCTTT. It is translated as CAWRRGTEAFF.